This T cell receptor beta chain emerged from a study of blood T cell repertoires in COVID-19. The overall study: Acute and convalescent COVID-19 samples came from the United States, Italy and Spain.

TCRdb's table, derived via immunoSEQ multiplex PCR, lists solely in-frame clones and lacks some. The data contain more than 100,000 clones, 60% to 85% of them seen just once; the ten biggest clones take up approximately 2.5%. Germline V CDR1 and CDR2: SGHRS, YFSETQ. The ends were cut back, 0 bases at V and 6 bases at J, with 10 bases in the middle. This CDR3 contains 14 residues. V gene TRBV5-1 combines with J gene TRBJ1-5; a weak D match, TRBD1 (5 bases). The sample taken for sequencing was peripheral blood. The clonotype originates from a man aged 65 to 79 with acute or convalescent COVID-19. DNA for the CDR3: TGCGCCAGCAGCTTGGTTGGGGGGAGTCAGCCCCAGCATTTT. Encoded protein: CASSLVGGSQPQHF.